What follows is one T cell receptor (beta chain) and its context. The antigen is not known. TCRdb's table, derived via immunoSEQ multiplex PCR, lists solely in-frame clones and lacks some. The sample comprises approximately 41,000 clones, around 77% of which are singletons, and around 20% rests with the top ten. This sample was taken from a study of CD4 T cells in relation to SARS-CoV-2 and coronaviruses. The specimen sequenced was memory CD4+ T cells from PBMCs, cultured in vitro. This sequence was found in an adult with COVID-19.

The CDR3 DNA reads TGTGCCAGCAGTTACTCAGCGGGCGACGAGCAGTACTTC. It codes for CASSYSAGDEQYF. This chain uses TRBV27 with TRBJ2-7, with D perhaps TRBD2 (6 bases). V was pared by 4 bases and J by 5 bases, with 12 bases between. Germline assignment: CDR1 MNHEY and CDR2 SMNVEV (reference sequence). This CDR3 has 13 residues.